This TCR beta chain is from a study of OX40 agonist ivuxolimab in advanced cancers. Regarding the research as a whole: Ivuxolimab was an agonistic, fully human IgG2 monoclonal antibody directed against OX40 (CD134), a costimulatory receptor. Intravenous ivuxolimab was administered to patients every 2 weeks at six dose levels: 0.01, 0.1, 0.3, 1.5, 3 and 10 mg/kg. Of the approximately 54 dose-escalation patients, hepatocellular carcinoma was present in around 19, melanoma in approximately 15, renal cell carcinoma in 9 and head and neck cancer in 9. The dose-escalation cohort was about 87% male with a mean age of about 60 years, ranging from roughly 23 to 85. Prior anti-PD-1, anti-PD-L1 or anti-CTLA-4 therapy was permitted, and approximately 42% of dose-escalation patients had received checkpoint inhibitors. Three dose-escalation patients achieved partial responses, one with hepatocellular carcinoma and two with cutaneous melanoma. Peripheral TCRbeta sequencing aimed to test whether ivuxolimab altered TCR sequence diversity and caused clonal T-cell expansion. The paper covers the monotherapy dose-escalation part of the phase I ivuxolimab trial, which included N of about 50 patients.

Patients with autoimmune disease history or receiving systemic immunosuppression were excluded from the trial. Peripheral blood for TCR sequencing was drawn from every dose cohort at baseline, at cycle 4 day 1 and at cycle 7 day 1. Samples were obtained from an open-label, multicenter, first-in-human phase I dose-escalation trial of ivuxolimab. Adults with locally advanced or metastatic melanoma, renal cell, hepatocellular, or head and neck squamous cell carcinoma were enrolled in the trial. Before TCR sequencing, CD4+ and CD8+ T cells were separately sorted from peripheral blood. Trimming costs V 2 bases and J 5 bases, and their ends lie 13 bases apart. There are 15 amino acids in the CDR3, from cysteine to phenylalanine inclusive. The sequence is cut down to CDR3 DNA, 45 bases in frame from base 1. CDR1 SGHTA and CDR2 FQGNSA are derived from the germline V gene. With respect to this clone: The specificity of this receptor is unknown. Base qualities were left out, and no much larger clone turns up one base away.

For sequencing of the TCRbeta CDR3 region, genomic DNA was extracted from the sorted cells. The immunoSEQ Assay was used for sequencing of TCRbeta CDR3 regions. What TCRdb holds here is the immuneACCESS table cut down to in-frame rearrangements. Part of the clones is not present; checked against another copy, under half of the missing clones reflect an unresolved V gene, and the others are unexplained. The sample data list about 54,000 clones, and approximately 90% of these were observed just once. The ten biggest clones cover around 9.3% of the sample. Summary of the overall study and its limitations: Antigen specificity was not determined for the clonally expanded peripheral T cells. Low levels of normalized T-cell clonal expansion were also seen in some patients who did not respond. In partial responders in the 0.1-3.0 mg/kg groups, normalized peripheral clonal expansion was found to be among the lowest, especially among CD8+ T cells. Clonal expansion of both CD4+ and CD8+ blood T cells was observed from baseline to week 6 at doses 0.1 to 3.0 mg/kg. After ivuxolimab, CD8+ T cells had more expanded clones than CD4+ T cells on average.

Rearrangement joined TRBV7-2 to TRBJ2-4; no D segment can be confidently identified. This sample comprised CD4+ or CD8+ T cells sorted from blood, obtained in a trial of the OX40 agonist ivuxolimab. The receptor was isolated from an adult with an advanced solid tumor such as melanoma, head and neck, liver or kidney cancer. For the CDR3, the sequence is CASSLIYIGQNIQYF. Read as DNA, the sequence is TGTGCCAGCAGCTTAATATATATCGGGCAAAACATTCAGTACTTC.